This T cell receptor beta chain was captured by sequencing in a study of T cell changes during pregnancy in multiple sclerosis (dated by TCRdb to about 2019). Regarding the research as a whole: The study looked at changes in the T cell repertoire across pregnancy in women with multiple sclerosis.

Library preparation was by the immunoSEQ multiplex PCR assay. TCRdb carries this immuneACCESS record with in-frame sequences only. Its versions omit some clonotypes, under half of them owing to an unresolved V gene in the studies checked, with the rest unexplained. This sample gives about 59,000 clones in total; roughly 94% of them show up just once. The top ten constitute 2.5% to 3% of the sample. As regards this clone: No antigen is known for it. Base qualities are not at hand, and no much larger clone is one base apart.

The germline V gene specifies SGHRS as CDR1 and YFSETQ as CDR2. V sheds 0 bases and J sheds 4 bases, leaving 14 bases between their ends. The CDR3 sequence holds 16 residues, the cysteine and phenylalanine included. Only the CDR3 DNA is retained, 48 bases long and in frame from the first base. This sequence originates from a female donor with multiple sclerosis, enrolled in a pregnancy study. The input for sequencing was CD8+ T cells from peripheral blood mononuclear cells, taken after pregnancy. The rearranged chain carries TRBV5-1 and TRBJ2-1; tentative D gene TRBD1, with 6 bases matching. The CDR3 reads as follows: CASSLGIGGSYNEQFF. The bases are TGCGCCAGCAGCTTGGGTATAGGGGGAAGTTACAATGAGCAGTTCTTC. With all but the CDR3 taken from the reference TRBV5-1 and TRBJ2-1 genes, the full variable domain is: KAGVTQTPRYLIKTRGQQVTLSCSPISGHRSVSWYQQTPGQGLQFLFEYFSETQRNKGNFPGRFSGRQFSNSRSEMNVSTLELGDSALYLCASSLGIGGSYNEQFFGPGTRLTVL.